This section outlines one TCR beta chain sequence together with its context. As yet, its antigen is unknown. Germline loops: CDR1 MNHEY, CDR2 SVGAGI. V dropped 5 bases and J dropped 2 bases, with 13 bases sitting between them. The CDR3 is made up of 14 amino acids. Individuals having autoimmune disease history or systemic immunosuppression were not enrolled. Profiled with immunoSEQ multiplex PCR; TCRdb holds only in-frame clones, not every one. The sample holds 50,000 to 80,000 clones, approximately 81% seen once. The data stem from a study of OX40 agonist ivuxolimab in advanced cancers. Study at large: Ivuxolimab is an agonistic anti-OX40 (CD134) antibody, and patients were treated with it. Prior therapy, whether anti-PD-1, anti-PD-L1 or anti-CTLA-4, was allowed, and about 39% had some.

Study-wide findings and caveats: Expanded clones were, on average, more numerous in CD8+ T cells than in CD4+.

The rearrangement links TRBV6-5 to TRBJ2-7; D might be TRBD1 (5 bases). This sequence was found in an adult with an advanced solid tumor such as melanoma, head and neck, liver or kidney cancer. The sample in question was CD4+ or CD8+ T cells sorted from blood, obtained in a trial of the OX40 agonist ivuxolimab. The CDR3 here is CASSNPEGAYEQYF. Here the CDR3 DNA reads TGTGCCAGCAGTAACCCTGAAGGGGCCTACGAGCAGTACTTC.